Presented here are 2 T cell receptor beta chains from one specimen sequenced in a study of T-cell memory formation after mild COVID-19. TCRdb processed the 5' RACE reads anew with MiXCR; each CDR3 protein has one entry. The sample lists 200,000 to 250,000 distinct CDR3 sequences; around 9.5% were seen once. Material: PBMCs or a T cell subset sorted from them (not recorded which). These TCRs come from a man between 18 and 29 years old who had mild COVID-19 (a few samples of this study predate the infection). Cell type and time point are not known.

This clonotype was seen only a few times. The chain employs TRBV28 and TRBJ2-1, with 8 bases aligning to TRBD2. Trimming at V came to 4 bases and at J to 2 bases, leaving 7 bases not matched to a gene. Germline lookup yields CDR1 MDHEN and CDR2 SYDVKM. CDR3 length equals 16 residues. In nucleotides, the CDR3 is TGTGCCAGCAGTTCGGGAGGCGGGGGGACCTACAATGAGCAGTTCTTC. It is translated as CASSSGGGGTYNEQFF.

This clonotype was recorded once. The gene calls are TRBV6-5 and TRBJ2-1; 8 bases line up with TRBD1. The trim removed 6 bases at V and 12 bases at J, leaving 10 bases unmatched. Per the germline V gene, CDR1 is MNHEY and CDR2 is SVGAGI. CDR3 length: 13 amino acids. The CDR3: CASSRARGRGQFF. The DNA of the CDR3 is TGTGCCAGCAGCCGGGCCAGGGGGCGTGGGCAGTTCTTC.